This T cell receptor (beta chain) was profiled in a study of T cells in Graves' hyperthyroidism and ophthalmopathy. Broader study findings: In blood, most of the thyroid clonotypes expanded above 0.001 were also present.

The V and J ends lost 3 bases and 2 bases respectively, with 17 bases between them. This CDR3 is 17 amino acids long. Per the germline V gene, CDR1 is LGHNA and CDR2 is YNFKEQ. Amplified TCR beta CDR3 regions derived from RNA transcripts. A set of HTBI primers served as the primers for a first-round RT-PCR of the TCR CDR3. TCRdb analysed the multiplex PCR reads with MiXCR anew, one entry per CDR3 protein. Counted here are a few hundred thousand distinct CDR3 sequences, approximately 17% occurring once; the ten biggest clones make up 35% to 45%. In regard to this clonotype: Its antigen remains unknown.

The receptor comes from a man between 18 and 35 years old with Graves' ophthalmopathy. The sample comprised blood. The chain combines TRBV4-2 with TRBJ1-3, with D uncertain. The CDR3 DNA sequence: TGTGCCAGCAGCCAGCGGGAGACCTCGTCGGCTGGAAACACCATATATTTT. The encoded protein is CASSQRETSSAGNTIYF.